The sequence of this T cell receptor (beta chain) was determined in a study of T-cell memory formation after mild COVID-19 (dated by TCRdb to about 2021). About the full investigation: TCR sequence clusters from the two donors were found to be largely donor specific. The cohort comprised two young, previously healthy adult volunteers, one female and one male. In two donors, T-cell clones that expanded and contracted after mild COVID-19 were followed by sequencing TCRalpha and TCRbeta repertoires longitudinally.

Ficoll-Paque density gradient centrifugation was used to isolate PBMCs. The CDR3 holds 14 amino acids from the cysteine to the phenylalanine. The read is trimmed to its CDR3 DNA, 42 bases read in frame from base 1. Trimming takes 3 bases from V and 2 bases from J, and the germline ends sit 11 bases apart. What the work shows at the level of the full study, not this receptor alone: SARS-CoV-2 specificity of the second-wave clones peaking on day 37 was not confirmed. Only two mild cases were covered by the study, and larger cohorts that include severe cases with pre-infection samples were considered necessary. Some responding clones were detected in pre-infection memory, which suggested that pre-existing cross-reactive memory T cells had joined the SARS-CoV-2 response. Balanced CD4/CD8 phenotypes were observed for clones contracting from day 15 to 85, whereas a bias towards CD4+ was observed for a second wave of clones expanding from day 15 to 37. Contracting CD4+ clones turned up mainly in the CM and EM memory subsets, whereas EMRA was where CD8+ clones were enriched.

Sequencing took place on an Illumina NovaSeq 6000. cDNA libraries for TCRalpha and TCRbeta were prepared by 5'RACE using constant-segment primers, with sample barcodes and unique molecular identifiers added. Trizol reagent was used to extract RNA from every sample. Library amplification was performed in two PCR steps, and a second sample barcode and Illumina TruSeq adapters were introduced in the second step. Sequencing of libraries was performed on an Illumina NovaSeq with 2 x 150 bp paired-end reads. Per the source publication's procedure: With migec v1.2.7, reads were demultiplexed and then collapsed into UMI-guided consensus sequences. Using mixcr v2.1.11, UMI consensuses were aligned to TRA and TRB V and J templates and then assembled into clonotypes. A clonotype was counted as expanded or contracted only if both edgeR and NoisET called the change significant, with noise models trained on biological replicates. For edgeR calls, a false discovery rate-adjusted p below 0.01 and a log2 fold-change threshold of 1 were applied. As an exploratory analysis of dynamics, max-normalized trajectories of the 1000 most abundant clonotypes were examined by PCA with hierarchical clustering. The CD4 or CD8 phenotype of responding clones was assigned using the separately sequenced CD4+ and CD8+ repertoires. Through fastp at Q25 and MiXCR, TCRdb rebuilt clones from the public reads, retaining in-frame beta chains. Under each unique CDR3 protein, matching rows form one entry showing the most common genes and DNA. The V and J calls follow TCRdb's processing rather than the paper's. Across this sample there are 380,000 or so distinct CDR3 sequences, with 13% to 15% seen only once. The ten largest clones take up under 25% of the sample.

This clonotype was counted only a few times. Its antigen remains undetermined. Base qualities were left out, and no much larger clone turns up one base away. Sequenced material: PBMCs or a T cell subset sorted from them (not recorded which). The source is a man in his late teens or twenties who had mild COVID-19 (a few samples of this study predate the infection). The sample titles of this study are shuffled in the database, so cell type and time point are left out; the donor was told from shared clones. This sequence uses TRBV12-3 or TRBV12-4 and TRBJ2-7; the D gene is possibly TRBD1 or TRBD2, with 5 bases matching each. The nucleotide sequence is TGTGCCAGCAGTTTCGGGGCAGCGGCCTACGAGCAGTACTTC. The translation is CASSFGAAAYEQYF.